This TCR beta chain was obtained from a study of naive and memory T cell subsets. Study findings and constraints: Possibly reflecting memory cells re-expressing CD45RA, a few larger clonotypes occurred in naive repertoires, especially CD8.

A note on this clonotype: What it binds is unknown.

V lost 7 bases, J lost 0 bases, and 13 bases lay in between. CDR3 length equals 14 residues. Germline V gene sequence: CDR1 SQVTM, CDR2 ANQGSEA. Alpha and beta libraries were amplified separately from the second PCR onward. The beta constant-region primer was an equimolar mix of two oligonucleotides covering TRBC1 and TRBC2. Four rounds of PCR amplified the ligated cDNA using nested alpha and beta constant-region primers plus SP2. One entry per CDR3 protein, called by TCRdb with MiXCR from the UMI-ligation and nested PCR reads. This table holds over 110,000 distinct CDR3 sequences, approximately 20% found once.

The receptor comes from a human donor in good health. The sample consisted of naive CD8+ T cells from blood. The chain links TRBV29-1 to TRBJ2-1; possibly TRBD1 for D (5 bases). The CDR3 nucleotides are TGCAGCGCCGACAGACTTAGCTCCTACAATGAGCAGTTCTTC. This encodes CSADRLSSYNEQFF.